This T cell receptor (beta chain) was identified during a study of shared clonotypes between healthy human individuals. Germline assignment: CDR1 SNHLY and CDR2 FYNNEI. CDR3 size: 15 residues. V dropped 3 bases and J dropped 5; count of bases not matched to a gene: 1. Only in-frame clones appear in the TCRdb table, and some are missing; sequencing was by immunoSEQ multiplex PCR. The table has about 2.3 million clones, 90% to 95% seen once. The chain couples TRBV2 to TRBJ2-5, with 15 positions matching TRBD2. The clonotype originates from a man between 18 and 29 years old in good health. Some clones in this sample may be carry-over from other donors' samples. Specimen: naive CD4+ T cells from PBMCs. The subset was: CD45RA+ positively selected. The CDR3 spells CASSDGTSGRETQYF. CDR3 bases: TGTGCCAGCAGTGATGGGACTAGCGGGAGGGAGACCCAGTACTTC.